This T cell receptor (beta chain) stems from a study of T cell responses to AZD1222 COVID-19 vaccine. Study-level findings and limits: All repertoire sampling was performed exclusively after the peak T cell response.

For this clone: Its antigen is unidentified.

Method: immunoSEQ multiplex PCR; TCRdb's copy keeps in-frame clones and lacks some. The profile shows about 170,000 clones, 90% of them singletons. Per germline, CDR1 SEHNR and CDR2 FQNEAQ (reference sequence). The CDR3 totals 17 residues. Between the trimmed V and J ends, which lost 5 bases and 3 bases, there was a span of 20 bases. This sample comprised peripheral blood, obtained on day 0 of AZD1222 vaccination. This TCR came from an adult in good health. The V call is TRBV7-9, the J call TRBJ2-1, with D tentatively TRBD2 (6 bases). The CDR3 loop reads CASSPHLGGTHYNEQFF. The DNA for the CDR3 is TGTGCCAGCAGCCCCCACTTAGGTGGGACTCACTACAATGAGCAGTTCTTC.